This passage covers 25 T cell receptor beta chains from one sample sequenced in a study of blood T cells in healthy people across ages (dated by TCRdb to about 2015). The library was generated by 5' RACE. Instrument on record: Illumina HiSeq 2500. A second 7 to 11 cycle PCR used a sample-barcoded 5' primer and a J-beta primer mix. The public reads were quality trimmed at Q25 with fastp and then assembled into clones with MiXCR by TCRdb, keeping productive beta chains. CDR3 protein duplicates are merged, each entry listing the most common genes and DNA. The sample profile shows more than 800,000 distinct CDR3 sequences; 45% of them were found once. Jointly, the top ten make up about 20% of the sample. The specimen was blood. These receptor sequences come from a woman aged 60-70 years in good health.

A word on this clonotype: One junction end does not reproduce the germline sequence, and a read error may be involved. V usage is TRBV2 and J usage is TRBJ2-7, with a possible D match to TRBD1 (6 bases). The CDR3 has 14 residues. CDR1 SNHLY and CDR2 FYNNEI come from the germline V gene. The CDR3 nucleotides are TGTGCCAGCGTCGTCCAGGGGCTCTCCTACGAGAAGTACTTC. Its translation: CASVVQGLSYEKYF.

This clonotype has just a few counts. The rearrangement joins TRBV5-1 to TRBJ1-2; 8 bases line up with TRBD1. CDR3 length: 15 amino acids. J lost 4 bases, V lost 5 bases, and 10 bases had no gene match. Germline CDR1 is SGHRS and CDR2 is YFSETQ. CDR3 in amino acids: CASREGQGLSYGYTF. Written as DNA, the CDR3 is TGCGCCAGCAGAGAAGGACAGGGTTTGAGCTATGGCTACACCTTC.

Points on this clonotype: The junction differs from germline at one of its ends, possibly a read error. The chain links TRBV25-1 to TRBJ2-5; either TRBD1 or TRBD2 may supply D (6 bases each). The CDR3 is 15 amino acids. The germline gives CDR1 MGHDK, CDR2 SYGVNS. CDR3 DNA: TGTGTCAGCAGTCCTCGCAGGGGAGGCCAAGGGACCCAGTACTTC. This gives the protein CVSSPRRGGQGTQYF. Drawing the rest from reference TRBV25-1 and TRBJ2-5, the complete variable domain is EADIYQTPRYLVIGTGKKITLECSQTMGHDKMYWYQQDPGMELHLIHYSYGVNSTEKGDLSSESTVSRIRTEHFPLTLESARPSHTSQYLCVSSPRRGGQGTQYFGPGTRLLVL.

This clonotype has at least ten counts. The chain uses TRBV5-1 and TRBJ2-7; D possibly matches TRBD1 or TRBD2 (6 bases each). In germline, CDR1 is SGHRS, CDR2 YFSETQ. The CDR3 has 14 residues. Trimming shortened V by 2 bases and J by 2 bases, and 11 bases separated the two germline ends. The CDR3 loop reads CASSFGGGTYEQYF. The CDR3 bases are TGCGCCAGCAGCTTTGGAGGGGGGACCTACGAGCAGTACTTC.

CDR3 in DNA: TGTGCCAGCAGCCCATCATTAGGCGAGCAGTACTTC. As protein: CASSPSLGEQYF. The V and J genes are TRBV11-2 and TRBJ2-4, with D unclear. The end of the DNA fits TRBJ2-7 better, so the J call may be wrong. Germline values: CDR1 SGHAT, CDR2 FQNNGV. This CDR3 spans 12 amino acids.

In this sample, this clonotype turned up a few times. The chain uses TRBV6-1 and TRBJ2-1; 11 bases line up with TRBD2. This CDR3 region has 15 residues. V was clipped by 0 bases and J by 6 bases; unmatched bases: 1. The germline V gene has CDR1 MNHNS and CDR2 SASEGT. This CDR3 reads CASSEASGGANEQFF. As DNA, the CDR3 is TGTGCCAGCAGTGAAGCTAGCGGGGGGGCCAATGAGCAGTTCTTC.

The gene calls are TRBV10-3 and TRBJ2-3; the D gene is possibly TRBD2 (6 bases). From germline, CDR1 is ENHRY and CDR2 SYGVKD. V lost 11 bases and J lost 3, with 12 bases in between. CDR3 length equals 12 residues. In DNA, the CDR3 is TGTGCCGGCCGGGGGAGTACAGATACGCAGTATTTT. This codes for CAGRGSTDTQYF.

The chain is built from TRBV27 and TRBJ2-1; D not certain. CDR3 length equals 15 residues. V shed 0 bases and J shed 8 bases, with 14 bases lying between them. Germline assignment: CDR1 MNHEY and CDR2 SMNVEV (reference sequence). The CDR3 protein is CASSLSSPPIDEQFF. CDR3 in DNA: TGTGCCAGCAGTTTATCCAGTCCCCCCATCGATGAGCAGTTCTTC.

The chain uses TRBV20-1 and TRBJ1-6, with 9 bases identical to TRBD1. CDR1 is DFQATT, CDR2 SNEGSKA, per germline (reference sequence). Losses at the gene ends were 0 bases for V and 7 bases for J; bases not matched to a gene: 4. This CDR3 contains 15 residues. The CDR3 coding sequence is TGCAGTGCTAGAGATCGGGGACAGGGAAATTCACCCCTCCACTTT. It translates to CSARDRGQGNSPLHF.

This sequence joins TRBV27 and TRBJ2-2, with 8 bases fitting TRBD1. V lost 6 bases to trimming and J lost 1 base; unmatched junction nucleotides: 10. Germline-derived CDR1 and CDR2 are MNHEY and SMNVEV (reference sequence). This CDR3 is 17 amino acids long. The CDR3: CASRTGDRGENTGELFF. In DNA form, the CDR3 reads TGTGCCAGCAGGACAGGGGACAGAGGGGAGAACACCGGGGAGCTGTTTTTT.

This chain connects TRBV28 to TRBJ1-5; 9 bases are shared with TRBD1. J gave up 7 bases and V 2 bases, and 6 bases lay outside the gene matches. This CDR3 contains 15 residues. Per the germline V gene, CDR1 is MDHEN and CDR2 is SYDVKM. The CDR3 DNA reads as TGTGCCAGCAGTTTACAAAGGACAGGGGACCAGCCCCAGCATTTT. Amino acids: CASSLQRTGDQPQHF.

This clonotype has more than one count but fewer than ten. The CDR3 region is CATSLASLEFF. The CDR3 region has the DNA TGTGCCACAAGCCTAGCTTCGTTAGAGTTCTTC. The chain has TRBV6-6 and TRBJ2-1; TRBD2 might be the D (5 bases). Germline V gives CDR1 MNHNY, CDR2 SVGAGI (reference sequence). The CDR3 has 11 amino acids. Trimming removed 10 bases at V and 14 bases at J, with 18 bases between.

The chain has TRBV5-6 and TRBJ2-7; 10 bases are a match to TRBD2. The CDR3 is made up of 16 amino acids. Trimming at V came to 4 bases and at J to 4 bases, leaving 11 bases not matched to a gene. CDR1 is SGHDT, CDR2 YYEEEE, per germline. This CDR3 is CASSIASGSRRYEQYF. The CDR3 bases are TGTGCCAGCAGCATCGCTAGCGGGAGTCGTAGGTACGAGCAGTACTTC. The full variable domain, rest sourced from reference TRBV5-6 and TRBJ2-7, is DAGVTQSPTHLIKTRGQQVTLRCSPKSGHDTVSWYQQALGQGPQFIFQYYEEEERQRGNFPDRFSGHQFPNYSSELNVNALLLGDSALYLCASSIASGSRRYEQYFGPGTRLTVT.

This clonotype came up a few times. This sequence joins TRBV6-1 and TRBJ2-3, with D possibly matching TRBD2 (6 bases). The germline V gene encodes CDR1 MNHNS and CDR2 SASEGT. V gave up 3 bases and J gave up 6 bases, with 7 bases separating them. The CDR3 loop spans 12 amino acids. The CDR3 spells CASSEDYDTQYF. Here the CDR3 DNA reads TGTGCCAGCAGTGAGGACTACGATACGCAGTATTTT.

The V and J genes are TRBV20-1 and TRBJ2-7; 9 bases are shared with TRBD2. CDR1 is DFQATT and CDR2 is SNEGSKA in the germline V gene (reference sequence). The CDR3 consists of 15 residues. The V and J ends lost 3 bases and 0 bases, in that order; junction bases with no gene match: 6. CDR3 nucleotides: TGCAGTGCTAGCCTGAATAGCGGGAGCTCCTACGAGCAGTACTTC. Translated: CSASLNSGSSYEQYF.

The chain joins TRBV29-1 to TRBJ2-3; D not certain. Germline assignment: CDR1 SQVTM and CDR2 ANQGSEA. The ends were cut back, 2 bases at V and 2 bases at J, with 14 bases in the middle. The length of the CDR3 is 15 residues. This chain's CDR3 is CSVEWIGKATDTQYF. DNA of the CDR3: TGCAGCGTTGAATGGATAGGTAAAGCCACAGATACGCAGTATTTT.

CDR3 nucleotides: TGTGCCAGCAAACTAAGTGGGAGATCACGGGGAGATACGCAGTATTTT. Encoded protein: CASKLSGRSRGDTQYF. The V gene is TRBV12-3 or TRBV12-4, the J gene TRBJ2-3; possible D gene TRBD2, 5 bases. CDR3 size: 16 residues. The germline V and J ends were trimmed by 7 bases and 5 bases, with 22 bases remaining between them.

This clonotype was observed a handful of times. The genes are TRBV5-1 and TRBJ2-7, with D unresolved. There are 14 residues in the CDR3. V lost 0 bases and J 2 bases, leaving 9 bases between the germline ends. Germline assignment: CDR1 SGHRS and CDR2 YFSETQ. The CDR3 nucleotides read TGCGCCAGCAGCTTGGGACATTCAACCTACGAGCAGTACTTC. Its protein product is CASSLGHSTYEQYF. The full variable domain, its missing parts supplied by reference TRBV5-1 and TRBJ2-7, is KAGVTQTPRYLIKTRGQQVTLSCSPISGHRSVSWYQQTPGQGLQFLFEYFSETQRNKGNFPGRFSGRQFSNSRSEMNVSTLELGDSALYLCASSLGHSTYEQYFGPGTRLTVT.

The sample holds one count of this clonotype. V is TRBV7-2 and J is TRBJ2-3; D may be TRBD2 (6 bases). Germline V gene sequence: CDR1 SGHTA, CDR2 FQGNSA. Trimming pared 2 bases from V and 8 bases from J, leaving 17 bases between. The CDR3 contains 15 residues. Here the CDR3 DNA reads TGTACCAGCAGCTTATCGGGGGATCCGAGCGGTACGCAGTATTTT. Residues: CTSSLSGDPSGTQYF.

This chain links TRBV12-3 or TRBV12-4 with TRBJ2-7; 10 bases agree with TRBD2. Trimming took 1 base from V and 7 from J; bases not matched to a gene: 10. The CDR3 runs to 16 residues. The CDR3 DNA sequence: TGTGCCAGCAGTTTAGGTCGTAGCGGGAGGTCGGGGGAGCAGTACTTC. Residues: CASSLGRSGRSGEQYF.

The chain is built from TRBV15 and TRBJ2-1; 11 nucleotides match TRBD2. Germline V gene lookup returns CDR1 LNHNV and CDR2 YYDKDF (reference sequence). The CDR3 consists of 16 residues. The V segment lost 0 bases and the J segment 3 bases; nucleotides outside the gene matches: 1. CDR3 sequence reads: CATSRDTSGSYNEQFF. The DNA for the CDR3 is TGTGCCACCAGCAGAGATACTAGCGGGAGCTACAATGAGCAGTTCTTC.

The chain combines TRBV7-8 with TRBJ2-7; the match to TRBD2 covers 7 bases. Trimming at V came to 0 bases and at J to 2 bases, leaving 4 bases not matched to a gene. Per germline, CDR1 SGHVS and CDR2 FQNEAQ. CDR3 length: 15 residues. The CDR3, as DNA: TGTGCCAGCAGCTTAGCTCGGACTAGGGCCTACGAGCAGTACTTC. This sequence encodes CASSLARTRAYEQYF.

The table lists this clonotype with a few counts. The chain couples TRBV20-1 to TRBJ2-7; D possibly uses TRBD1 or TRBD2 (5 bases each). The V end lost 4 bases, the J end lost 3 bases, and 16 bases lay between the germline ends. In germline, CDR1 is DFQATT, CDR2 SNEGSKA (reference sequence). CDR3 length equals 14 residues. The CDR3 DNA sequence: TGCAGTGCTATAAAGGGACCCCCTGGCTACGAGCAGTACTTC. This codes for CSAIKGPPGYEQYF.

The V call is TRBV20-1, the J call TRBJ2-7; TRBD2 matches at 11 bases. V shed 5 bases and J 1 base; nucleotides not matched to a gene: 10. Germline CDR1 is DFQATT and CDR2 is SNEGSKA (reference sequence). This CDR3 region has 16 residues. CDR3 loop: CSAGLTSGSPSYEQYF. The CDR3 DNA is TGCAGTGCTGGCCTTACTAGCGGGAGCCCTTCCTACGAGCAGTACTTC.

The V call is TRBV20-1, the J call TRBJ2-3; D unresolved. V dropped 6 bases and J dropped 4 bases, with 17 bases sitting between them. Germline V gene data show CDR1 as DFQATT and CDR2 as SNEGSKA (reference sequence). The CDR3 covers 14 residues. The chain's CDR3 is CSASARSRADTQYF. CDR3 sequence (DNA): TGCAGTGCGAGTGCCCGCTCCCGGGCAGATACGCAGTATTTT.